Shown below are 4 T cell receptor beta chains from a single sample sequenced in a study of cytomegalovirus exposure and HLA in healthy donors (dated 2017 in TCRdb). The library was prepared using the immunoSEQ multiplex PCR assay. For the multiplex PCR, a mixture combining 60 forward primers for TCR Vbeta segments and 13 reverse primers for TCR Jbeta segments was used. TCRdb re-hosts the immuneACCESS table, in-frame sequences only. Its copies lack some clones; in the studies checked, an unresolved V gene accounts for under half of them, and the cause for the rest is not known. The table kept for this sample lists under 200,000 clones. The ten most abundant clones make up about 6.8% of the sample. Sequenced sample: PBMCs. Every receptor here comes from a young man in good health and CMV-seronegative.

The rearrangement links TRBV27 to TRBJ1-2, with 8 bases aligning to TRBD1. The V segment lost 4 bases and the J segment 4 bases; nucleotides outside the gene matches: 11. The CDR3 contains 16 residues. Germline values: CDR1 MNHEY, CDR2 SMNVEV (reference sequence). The CDR3 nucleotides read TGTGCCAGCAGTTCCACCGGGGAGACAGGGGCCTATGGCTACACCTTC. Translated: CASSSTGETGAYGYTF.

The CDR3 nucleotides are TGCGCCAGCAGCCAAGTGGGGCTAAATCAGCCCCAGCATTTT. Protein sequence: CASSQVGLNQPQHF. This chain connects TRBV4-1 to TRBJ1-5; possible D gene TRBD1, 5 bases. V dropped 1 base and J dropped 4 bases, with 8 bases sitting between them. The CDR3 extends over 14 amino acids. Germline assignment: CDR1 MGHRA and CDR2 YSYEKL.

The chain carries TRBV11-2 and TRBJ1-4; D is uncertain. Trimming stripped 1 base from V and 7 bases from J, with 10 bases between. The CDR3 has 14 residues. The V gene's germline CDR1 is SGHAT and CDR2 FQNNGV. CDR3 sequence (DNA): TGTGCCAGCAGCTTAGGGGTGGGCCCTGAAAAACTGTTTTTT. This encodes CASSLGVGPEKLFF.

The V gene is TRBV11-2, the J gene TRBJ2-7, with D hard to call. V dropped 5 bases and J dropped 3 bases, with 5 bases sitting between them. Germline V gene lookup returns CDR1 SGHAT and CDR2 FQNNGV. This CDR3 is 11 amino acids long. CDR3 loop: CASSPYYEQYF. As DNA, the CDR3 is TGTGCCAGCAGCCCGTACTACGAGCAGTACTTC.